A selection of T cell receptor beta chains follows, all from one sample in a study of CD8 T cells in Susac syndrome. TCRdb independently ran MiXCR on the immunoSEQ multiplex PCR reads; one entry per CDR3 protein. Of about 200,000 distinct CDR3 sequences detected, over 85% appear once; the ten largest clones hold about 0.095%. Sequenced: CD4+ T cells from PBMCs. The receptors derive from a human donor in good health. Each CDR3 is given with its conserved first and last residue. D genes are given only for firm matches. Clone size is shown for a subset of rows, as once, few, many or a class of expanded clone.

clone_size: NA; d_call: NA; j_call: TRBJ2-3; v_call: TRBV7-9; cdr3_nt: TGTGCGAGCAGGGGGGCCACAGATACGCAGTATTTT; cdr3_aa: CASRGATDTQYF
clone_size: NA; d_call: NA; j_call: TRBJ2-5; v_call: TRBV29-1; cdr3_nt: TGCAGCGCCGGATATTCAGGGGAGACCCAGTACTTC; cdr3_aa: CSAGYSGETQYF
clone_size: NA; d_call: NA; j_call: TRBJ1-1; v_call: TRBV19; cdr3_nt: TGTGCCAGTAGTCGGGCAGAGATGAACACTGAAGCTTTCTTT; cdr3_aa: CASSRAEMNTEAFF
clone_size: NA; d_call: TRBD1; j_call: TRBJ2-7; v_call: TRBV19; cdr3_nt: TGTGCCAGTAGTTCCCGACAGGGAAGGTCCTACGAGCAGTACTTC; cdr3_aa: CASSSRQGRSYEQYF
clone_size: NA; d_call: TRBD1; j_call: TRBJ1-1; v_call: TRBV9; cdr3_nt: TGTGCCAGCAGCGTAGTCGGGACAGGGAACACTGAAGCTTTCTTT; cdr3_aa: CASSVVGTGNTEAFF
clone_size: few; d_call: NA; j_call: TRBJ1-1; v_call: TRBV29-1; cdr3_nt: TGCAGCGCTGCAGGGGCGAACACTGAAGCTTTCTTT; cdr3_aa: CSAAGANTEAFF
clone_size: once; d_call: NA; j_call: TRBJ2-2; v_call: TRBV29-1; cdr3_nt: TGCAGCGTCTCTCCCCTCGATTGGGCCGGGGAGCTGTTTTTT; cdr3_aa: CSVSPLDWAGELFF
clone_size: NA; d_call: TRBD1; j_call: TRBJ2-5; v_call: TRBV3-1; cdr3_nt: TGTGCCAGCAGCCAGATGGGACAGGGCGAAGAGACCCAGTACTTC; cdr3_aa: CASSQMGQGEETQYF
clone_size: NA; d_call: NA; j_call: TRBJ1-6; v_call: TRBV7-9; cdr3_nt: TGTGCCAGCAGCCAATCAGGGGCCCTCCACTTT; cdr3_aa: CASSQSGALHF
clone_size: NA; d_call: NA; j_call: TRBJ1-5; v_call: TRBV7-2; cdr3_nt: TGTGCCAGCAGCTTAGAGCAGGGGCGGCAGCCCCAGCATTTT; cdr3_aa: CASSLEQGRQPQHF
clone_size: NA; d_call: NA; j_call: TRBJ2-5; v_call: TRBV12-5; cdr3_nt: TGTGCTAGTGGTTTGGATACCCAAGAGACCCAGTACTTC; cdr3_aa: CASGLDTQETQYF
clone_size: NA; d_call: TRBD2; j_call: TRBJ2-5; v_call: TRBV29-1; cdr3_nt: TGCAGCGTTGACCCTCGCGGGAGTAGCGAGACCCAGTACTTC; cdr3_aa: CSVDPRGSSETQYF
clone_size: NA; d_call: NA; j_call: TRBJ2-5; v_call: TRBV29-1; cdr3_nt: TGCAGCGTCGCTGGTCGAAGCCAAGAGACCCAGTACTTC; cdr3_aa: CSVAGRSQETQYF
clone_size: NA; d_call: TRBD1; j_call: TRBJ1-1; v_call: TRBV29-1; cdr3_nt: TGCAGCGTATCCACTCGCGACGGGACAGTGAACACTGAAGCTTTCTTT; cdr3_aa: CSVSTRDGTVNTEAFF
clone_size: NA; d_call: NA; j_call: TRBJ1-5; v_call: TRBV20-1; cdr3_nt: TGCAGTGCTAGAGTCGGAGGGTCGCAGCCCCAGCATTTT; cdr3_aa: CSARVGGSQPQHF
clone_size: NA; d_call: TRBD1; j_call: TRBJ2-7; v_call: TRBV2; cdr3_nt: TGTGCCAGCAGGGTTACAGGGGACTACGAGCAGTACTTC; cdr3_aa: CASRVTGDYEQYF
clone_size: NA; d_call: TRBD1; j_call: TRBJ2-6; v_call: TRBV7-9; cdr3_nt: TGTGCCAGCACCCTCGACAGGGTGGGGGCCAACGTCCTGACTTTC; cdr3_aa: CASTLDRVGANVLTF
clone_size: NA; d_call: TRBD1; j_call: TRBJ1-1; v_call: TRBV3-1; cdr3_nt: TGTGCCAGCAGCCAAGAACTCGGACAGGGTTCGACTGAAGCTTTCTTT; cdr3_aa: CASSQELGQGSTEAFF
clone_size: NA; d_call: TRBD1; j_call: TRBJ2-7; v_call: TRBV10-3; cdr3_nt: TGTGCCGGAGGGACAGGAAACGACTACGAGCAGTACTTC; cdr3_aa: CAGGTGNDYEQYF
clone_size: once; d_call: NA; j_call: TRBJ2-3; v_call: TRBV30; cdr3_nt: TGTGCCTGGGGGGCTAGCACAGATACGCAGTATTTT; cdr3_aa: CAWGASTDTQYF
clone_size: NA; d_call: NA; j_call: TRBJ2-4; v_call: TRBV5-6; cdr3_nt: TGTGCCAGCAGCTTAGGGTACCCCAAAAACATTCAGTACTTC; cdr3_aa: CASSLGYPKNIQYF
clone_size: NA; d_call: TRBD2; j_call: TRBJ2-1; v_call: TRBV20-1; cdr3_nt: TGCAGTGCCCGACTAGCGGGAGCCTACAATGAGCAGTTCTTC; cdr3_aa: CSARLAGAYNEQFF
clone_size: NA; d_call: NA; j_call: TRBJ1-2; v_call: TRBV29-1; cdr3_nt: TGCAGCGTTCCAACCAGGCCATCATCCGGGGGTTACACCTTC; cdr3_aa: CSVPTRPSSGGYTF
clone_size: NA; d_call: NA; j_call: TRBJ2-3; v_call: TRBV29-1; cdr3_nt: TGCAGCGTCGACCCCGGGAGCGACACAGATACGCAGTATTTT; cdr3_aa: CSVDPGSDTDTQYF
clone_size: once; d_call: TRBD1; j_call: TRBJ1-5; v_call: TRBV20-1; cdr3_nt: TGCAGTGCTACTCAGGGGGGTCTTATGGCCCAGCATTTT; cdr3_aa: CSATQGGLMAQHF
clone_size: NA; d_call: NA; j_call: TRBJ2-1; v_call: TRBV4-1; cdr3_nt: TGCGCCAGCAGCCAAGACCAGCCCTTGTTTTACTCCTACAATGAGCAGTTCTTC; cdr3_aa: CASSQDQPLFYSYNEQFF
clone_size: NA; d_call: NA; j_call: TRBJ2-6; v_call: TRBV12-3/TRBV12-4; cdr3_nt: TGTGCCAGCAGCGGTATGAGGGCGCCTGGGGCCAACGTCCTGACTTTC; cdr3_aa: CASSGMRAPGANVLTF
clone_size: once; d_call: TRBD1; j_call: TRBJ1-2; v_call: TRBV30; cdr3_nt: TGTGCCTGGGGGACAGTTAACTATGGCTACACCTTC; cdr3_aa: CAWGTVNYGYTF
clone_size: NA; d_call: TRBD1; j_call: TRBJ1-1; v_call: TRBV5-1; cdr3_nt: TGCGCCAGCAGCTGGGGACAGGAGAACACTGAAGCTTTCTTT; cdr3_aa: CASSWGQENTEAFF
clone_size: NA; d_call: TRBD1; j_call: TRBJ1-2; v_call: TRBV9; cdr3_nt: TGTGCCAGCAGCCCTACAGGGGTCAATGGCTACACCTTC; cdr3_aa: CASSPTGVNGYTF
clone_size: once; d_call: NA; j_call: TRBJ2-7; v_call: TRBV20-1; cdr3_nt: TGCAGTGCTAGCCCGAGACACGGTACGAGAGAGCAGTACTTC; cdr3_aa: CSASPRHGTREQYF
clone_size: once; d_call: NA; j_call: TRBJ2-3; v_call: TRBV24-1; cdr3_nt: TGTGCCACCCGGGACCCCAACACGCAGTATTTT; cdr3_aa: CATRDPNTQYF
clone_size: NA; d_call: NA; j_call: TRBJ2-7; v_call: TRBV7-2; cdr3_nt: TGTGCCAGCAGCCAACTATCTGGGACGCCCTACGAGCAGTACTTC; cdr3_aa: CASSQLSGTPYEQYF